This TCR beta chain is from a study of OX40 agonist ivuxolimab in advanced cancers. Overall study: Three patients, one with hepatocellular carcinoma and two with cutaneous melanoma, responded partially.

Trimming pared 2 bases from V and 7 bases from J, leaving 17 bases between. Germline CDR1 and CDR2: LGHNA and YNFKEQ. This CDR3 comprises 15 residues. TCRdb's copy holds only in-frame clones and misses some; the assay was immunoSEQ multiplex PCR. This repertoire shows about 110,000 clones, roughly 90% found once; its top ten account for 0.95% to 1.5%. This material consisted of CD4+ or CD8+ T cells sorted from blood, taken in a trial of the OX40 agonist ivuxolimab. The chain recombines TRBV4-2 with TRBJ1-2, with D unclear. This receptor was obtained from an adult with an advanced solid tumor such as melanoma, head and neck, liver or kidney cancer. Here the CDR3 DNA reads TGTGCCAGCAGCCAAACCCCCGGGAACGAAATTGGCTACACCTTC. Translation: CASSQTPGNEIGYTF.